Listed here are 11 T cell receptor beta chains from one sample, sequenced in a study of identical twins. One entry per CDR3 protein, called by TCRdb with MiXCR from the 5' RACE reads. The sample holds over 550,000 distinct CDR3 sequences, 7.1% seen once. This same sample was also part of a study on yellow fever vaccine responses in identical twins.

Sequences were obtained from PBMCs. These receptors all stem from a woman aged 18 to 35 in good health.

There are many counts of this clonotype. The chain combines TRBV5-1 with TRBJ2-5, with 7 bases matching TRBD1. V was pared by 0 bases and J by 3 bases, with 8 bases of the junction left unmatched. There are 16 residues in the CDR3. Germline V gene sequence: CDR1 SGHRS, CDR2 YFSETQ. CDR3 nucleotide sequence: TGCGCCAGCAGCTTGGTTATTCAGGGGGACGAAGAGACCCAGTACTTC. Translating it yields CASSLVIQGDEETQYF.

The chain couples TRBV11-2 to TRBJ2-1; 8 nucleotides align to TRBD1. Trimming at V came to 5 bases and at J to 6 bases, leaving 18 bases not matched to a gene. This CDR3 is built from 18 residues. Per the germline V gene, CDR1 is SGHAT and CDR2 is FQNNGV. The DNA of the CDR3 is TGTGCCAGCAGCGTCCGAGGACAGGGAAGTACGTTTTTCAATGAGCAGTTCTTC. Translation gives CASSVRGQGSTFFNEQFF.

This clonotype was seen a handful of times. V and J are TRBV20-1 and TRBJ2-3; 7 bases match TRBD2. Per germline, CDR1 DFQATT and CDR2 SNEGSKA (reference sequence). The CDR3 is 16 amino acids. Unmatched junction bases numbered 14, after V lost 6 bases and J lost 2 bases. DNA of the CDR3: TGCAGTGCCGTAGCGGGTGGTGGGAGATCCACAGATACGCAGTATTTT. Amino acids: CSAVAGGGRSTDTQYF.

The V call is TRBV2, the J call TRBJ1-2; D remains ambiguous. Germline V gives CDR1 SNHLY, CDR2 FYNNEI. V lost 7 bases and J lost 6, with 12 bases in between. The CDR3 is 12 residues long. The CDR3 sequence is CASTERHDGYTF. The CDR3 coding sequence is TGTGCCAGCACGGAGAGACACGATGGCTACACCTTC.

This clonotype was seen only a few times. CDR3 nucleotides: TGTGCCAGCAGAAGCTACGGACAGACGAGCTCTGGAAACACCATATATTTT. Its protein product is CASRSYGQTSSGNTIYF. The chain couples TRBV6-1 to TRBJ1-3; D perhaps matches TRBD1 (6 bases). Germline V CDR1 and CDR2: MNHNS, SASEGT. Trimming pared 6 bases from V and 0 bases from J, leaving 18 bases between. The CDR3 extends over 17 amino acids.

This clonotype came up a few times. This chain connects TRBV28 to TRBJ2-2; the match to TRBD2 covers 9 bases. The J segment lost 7 bases and the V segment lost 6 bases, leaving 9 bases of the junction unmatched. CDR1 and CDR2 (germline): MDHEN, SYDVKM. The CDR3 covers 15 residues. The DNA for the CDR3 is TGTGCCAGCAGCCGGGGACTAGCTGGTTACGGGGAGCTGTTTTTT. The encoded protein is CASSRGLAGYGELFF.

This clonotype was found a few times. The rearrangement joins TRBV20-1 to TRBJ2-7; possible D gene TRBD2, 6 bases. From germline, CDR1 is DFQATT and CDR2 SNEGSKA (reference sequence). V was pared by 1 base and J by 1 base, with 14 bases between. The CDR3 sequence is 15 residues long. In nucleotides, the CDR3 is TGCAGTGCTAGAGGGGTCGGACTACAGTCCTACGAGCAGTACGTC. Amino acids: CSARGVGLQSYEQYV.

This clonotype has a count of ten or more. This chain connects TRBV5-1 to TRBJ2-3; D remains ambiguous. The CDR3 runs 15 residues. V dropped 1 base and J dropped 0 bases, with 9 bases sitting between them. Per germline, CDR1 SGHRS and CDR2 YFSETQ. CDR3 amino acids: CASSLSRTSTDTQYF. CDR3 bases: TGCGCCAGCAGCTTGTCTCGAACTAGCACAGATACGCAGTATTTT.

This clonotype was seen at least ten times. The V and J genes are TRBV3-1 and TRBJ2-3; 13 positions agree with TRBD2. The junction had 2 bases not matched to a gene; V was cut back by 4 bases and J by 4 bases. Germline V gene lookup returns CDR1 LGHDT and CDR2 YNNKEL (reference sequence). The CDR3 consists of 15 residues. The CDR3 bases are TGTGCCAGCAGCCGACTAGCGGGAGGCCCAGATACGCAGTATTTT. Amino acids: CASSRLAGGPDTQYF.

This clonotype was recorded a few times. The chain is built from TRBV3-1 and TRBJ2-6; the D call may be TRBD1 or TRBD2 (5 bases each). CDR1 LGHDT and CDR2 YNNKEL come from the germline V gene (reference sequence). Deletions cut 3 bases from V and 0 bases from J, with 12 bases between. The CDR3 length is 17 residues. The CDR3 sequence: CASSHSGRISGANVLTF. The CDR3 DNA reads TGTGCCAGCAGCCACTCGGGACGGATCTCTGGGGCCAACGTCCTGACTTTC. Variable domain in full (rest from reference TRBV3-1 and TRBJ2-6): DTAVSQTPKYLVTQMGNDKSIKCEQNLGHDTMYWYKQDSKKFLKIMFSYNNKELIINETVPNRFSPKSPDKAHLNLHINSLELGDSAVYFCASSHSGRISGANVLTFGAGSRLTVL.

This clonotype was detected many times. The chain links TRBV7-2 to TRBJ2-1, with 8 bases matching TRBD2. The CDR3 runs to 15 residues. In germline, CDR1 is SGHTA, CDR2 FQGNSA. V shed 0 bases and J 4 bases; nucleotides not matched to a gene: 2. The CDR3 DNA reads as TGTGCCAGCAGCTTAGCTAGCGGGACATACAATGAGCAGTTCTTC. This gives the protein CASSLASGTYNEQFF. The full variable domain, in which reference TRBV7-2 and TRBJ2-1 provide the parts outside the CDR3, is GAGVSQSPSNKVTEKGKDVELRCDPISGHTALYWYRQSLGQGLEFLIYFQGNSAPDKSGLPSDRFSAERTGGSVSTLTIQRTQQEDSAVYLCASSLASGTYNEQFFGPGTRLTVL.